This TCR beta chain derives from a study of patients and donors after allogeneic stem cell transplantation. Trimming left V 3 bases short and J 2 bases short, with 13 bases between. In germline, CDR1 is KGHDR, CDR2 SFDVKD. This CDR3 contains 16 residues. One entry per CDR3 protein, called by TCRdb with MiXCR from the RT-PCR reads. The sample shows over 350,000 distinct CDR3 sequences, under 20% of them seen only once. This clonotype was seen many times. Sequenced: blood, either unsorted or a sorted T cell fraction (not recorded which). J is TRBJ2-1 and V is TRBV24-1; no reliable D call. This TCR was recovered from a human donor who was either an allogeneic HSCT recipient or a stem cell or donor lymphocyte infusion donor (not recorded which). It is not recorded whose cells these are; they may come from a transplant donor. CDR3 residues: CATSDAVGLAYNEQFF. The CDR3 nucleotides are TGTGCCACCAGTGATGCGGTAGGATTGGCCTACAATGAGCAGTTCTTC.